This T cell receptor beta chain was profiled in a study of blood T cells in healthy people across ages. This clonotype has only one observation. Through a sample-barcoded 5' primer and a J-beta primer mix, a second PCR was run for about 6 to 11 cycles. Via MiXCR, TCRdb re-called the 5' RACE reads, giving one row per CDR3 protein. In the table there are hundreds of thousands of distinct CDR3 sequences, roughly 41% of which are singletons. CDR3 size: 16 residues. Germline V CDR1 and CDR2: MNHEY, SVGEGT. The specimen was blood. The chain joins TRBV6-2 or TRBV6-3 to TRBJ2-7; 9 bases are a match to TRBD2. The J call may be incorrect, as the DNA end agrees better with TRBJ2-5. The sequence came from a man older than 75 in good health. CDR3 region: CASSPGLRLAEETQYF. The CDR3 DNA follows: TGTGCCAGCAGTCCCGGGCTGCGACTAGCGGAAGAGACCCAGTACTTC.